The T cell receptor beta chain under discussion was sequenced for a study of radiotherapy plus CTLA-4 blockade in lung cancer. Study details: Disease control was present in around a third of patients, and objective responses in approximately 18%. The study, taken as a whole, reports: Radiotherapy plus ipilimumab was followed by expansion in blood of tumor-derived TCR clones.

The V gene lost 3 bases and the J gene lost 1 base, with 8 bases spanning the gap. The CDR3 length is 14 residues. CDR1 and CDR2 (germline): MDHEN, SYDVKM. With regard to this clone: Its antigen is undetermined.

Ipilimumab-mediated CTLA-4 blockade plus focal radiation was given to patients having chemo-refractory metastatic non-small-cell lung cancer. Sequenced by immunoSEQ multiplex PCR; TCRdb stores in-frame clones only, minus some. The table has around 82,000 clones, 70% to 85% seen once. The sequenced sample was peripheral blood, obtained from a patient treated with radiotherapy plus ipilimumab. The TCR comes from a human donor with non-small cell lung cancer who had stable disease on radiotherapy plus ipilimumab. The gene calls are TRBV28 and TRBJ2-3; D remains unclear. The DNA for the CDR3 is TGTGCCAGCAGTTTTAAGAGTGGCACAGATACGCAGTATTTT. Protein product: CASSFKSGTDTQYF.